Detailed here is one T cell receptor (beta chain). Participant age was roughly 18 to 90 years, and participants resided in about two dozen US areas. Either two negative PCRs, clearance, or symptom resolution qualified Cohort 3 donors as recovered. The data derive from a study of blood T cell repertoires in COVID-19. About the study: Sample material is recorded as cDNA or gDNA derived from T cells, B-cell-depleted T cells, or PBMCs.

In the authors' methods: Researchers report that nucleated cell counts were estimated from reference gene primer amplification. Libraries were prepared by immunoSEQ multiplex PCR; TCRdb keeps only in-frame clonotypes and omits some of them. The DNA was the basis for D and trimming; V, J and clone size are from that table. The table has about 150,000 clones, roughly 80% seen once. Per the germline V gene, CDR1 is MNHNY and CDR2 is SVGAGI (reference sequence). CDR3 length equals 14 residues. V gave up 6 bases and J gave up 5 bases; unmatched junction bases: 4. V and J are TRBV6-6 and TRBJ2-6, with 7 bases aligning to TRBD1. Material for sequencing was PBMCs or T cells enriched from blood (not recorded which). The clonotype originates from a woman aged 40-49 years who had recovered from COVID-19. The CDR3 is CASSPRGRANVLTF. As DNA, the CDR3 is TGTGCCAGCAGCCCCAGGGGGAGGGCCAACGTCCTGACTTTC.